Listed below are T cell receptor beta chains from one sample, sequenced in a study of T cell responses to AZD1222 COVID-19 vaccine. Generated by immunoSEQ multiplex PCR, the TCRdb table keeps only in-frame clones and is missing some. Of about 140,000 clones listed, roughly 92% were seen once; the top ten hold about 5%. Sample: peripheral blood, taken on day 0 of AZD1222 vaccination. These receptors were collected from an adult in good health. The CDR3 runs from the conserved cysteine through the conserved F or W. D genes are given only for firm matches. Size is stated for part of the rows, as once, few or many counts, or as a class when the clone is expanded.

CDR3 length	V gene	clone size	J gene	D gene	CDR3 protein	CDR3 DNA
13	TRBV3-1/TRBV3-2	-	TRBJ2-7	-	CASSQAASYEQYF	TGTGCCAGCAGCCAAGCGGCCTCCTACGAGCAGTACTTC
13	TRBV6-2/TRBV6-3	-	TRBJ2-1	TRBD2	CASSPPVAGEEFF	TGTGCCAGCAGTCCCCCGGTAGCGGGGGAGGAGTTCTTC
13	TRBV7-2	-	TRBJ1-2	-	CASSLAPFSGYTF	TGTGCCAGCAGCTTAGCGCCTTTTAGTGGCTACACCTTC
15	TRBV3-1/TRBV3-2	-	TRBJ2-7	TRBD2	CASSHWTSGSYEQYF	TGTGCCAGCAGCCATTGGACTAGCGGGAGCTACGAGCAGTACTTC
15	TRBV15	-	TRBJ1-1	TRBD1	CATSRVNRGSTEAFF	TGTGCCACCAGCAGAGTCAACAGGGGGAGCACTGAAGCTTTCTTT
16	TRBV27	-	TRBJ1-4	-	CASSLRGSGTNEKLFF	TGTGCCAGCAGTTTAAGAGGGAGCGGAACTAATGAAAAACTGTTTTTT
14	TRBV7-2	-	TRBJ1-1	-	CASSLGQVNTEAFF	TGTGCCAGCAGCTTAGGACAGGTGAACACTGAAGCTTTCTTT
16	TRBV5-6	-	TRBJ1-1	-	CASSLRGGIGNTEAFF	TGTGCCAGCAGCTTGCGGGGGGGAATAGGGAACACTGAAGCTTTCTTT
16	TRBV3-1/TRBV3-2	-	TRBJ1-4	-	CASSTGILGGGEKLFF	TGTGCCAGCAGCACAGGAATTTTGGGGGGAGGTGAAAAACTGTTTTTT
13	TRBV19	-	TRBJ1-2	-	CASSIQGNYGYTF	TGTGCCAGTAGTATCCAGGGCAACTATGGCTACACCTTC
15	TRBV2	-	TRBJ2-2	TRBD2	CASRSGSLGTGELFF	TGTGCCAGCCGAAGCGGGAGTTTAGGCACCGGGGAGCTGTTTTTT
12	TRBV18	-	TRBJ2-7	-	CASSHAGYEQYF	TGTGCCAGCTCTCATGCGGGCTACGAGCAGTACTTC
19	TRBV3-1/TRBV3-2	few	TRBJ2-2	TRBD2	CASSQDPLTSGANTGELFF	TGTGCCAGCAGCCAAGATCCCCTCACTAGCGGGGCTAACACCGGGGAGCTGTTTTTT
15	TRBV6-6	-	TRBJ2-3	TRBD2	CASSTLAEITDTQYF	TGTGCCAGCAGTACCCTAGCGGAGATCACAGATACGCAGTATTTT
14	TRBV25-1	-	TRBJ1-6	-	CASRVSSYNSPLHF	TGTGCCAGCAGAGTCAGCTCCTATAATTCACCCCTCCACTTT
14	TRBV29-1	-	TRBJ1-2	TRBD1	CSVDKGTEAYGYTF	TGCAGCGTTGATAAAGGGACAGAAGCCTATGGCTACACCTTC
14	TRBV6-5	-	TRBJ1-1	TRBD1	CASRKGQANTEAFF	TGTGCCAGCAGGAAGGGACAGGCGAACACTGAAGCTTTCTTT
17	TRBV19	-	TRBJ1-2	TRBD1	CASSARPLDRGLDGYTF	TGTGCCAGTAGTGCACGCCCCTTGGACAGGGGGCTGGATGGCTACACCTTC
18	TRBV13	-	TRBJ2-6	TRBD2	CASRAGRGRAPGANVLTF	TGTGCCAGCAGGGCCGGGCGCGGGAGGGCTCCTGGGGCCAACGTCCTGACTTTC
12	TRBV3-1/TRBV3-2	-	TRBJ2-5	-	CASSHGEKTQYF	TGTGCCAGCAGTCACGGGGAGAAGACCCAGTACTTC
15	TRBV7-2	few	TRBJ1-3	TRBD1	CASSIGTGMGNTIYF	TGTGCCAGCAGCATTGGGACAGGGATGGGAAACACCATATATTTT
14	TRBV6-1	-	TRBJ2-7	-	CASSELVETYEQYF	TGTGCCAGCAGTGAACTTGTAGAGACCTACGAGCAGTACTTC
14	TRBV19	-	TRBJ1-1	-	CASSIIVMNTEAFF	TGTGCCAGTAGTATCATAGTCATGAACACTGAAGCTTTCTTT
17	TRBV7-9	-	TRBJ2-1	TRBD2	CASRLTSGGSAYNEQFF	TGTGCCAGCAGGTTGACTAGCGGGGGGTCGGCCTACAATGAGCAGTTCTTC
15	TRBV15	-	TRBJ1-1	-	CATSIDTGLNTEAFF	TGTGCCACCAGCATAGATACAGGCCTGAACACTGAAGCTTTCTTT
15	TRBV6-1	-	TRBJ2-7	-	CASSEQAGRNYEQYF	TGTGCCAGCAGTGAACAGGCAGGGAGGAACTACGAGCAGTACTTC
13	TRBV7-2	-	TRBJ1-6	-	CASTTGLNSPLHF	TGTGCCAGCACAACAGGGCTTAATTCACCCCTCCACTTT
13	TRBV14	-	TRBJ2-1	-	CASSQTRRGEQFF	TGTGCCAGCAGCCAAACCCGGAGGGGTGAGCAGTTCTTC
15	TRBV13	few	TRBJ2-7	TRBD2	CASSSSGGRIKVQYF	TGTGCCAGCAGCTCTAGCGGGGGGCGTATCAAGGTACAGTACTTC
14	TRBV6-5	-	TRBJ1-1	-	CASSYSTLNTEAFF	TGTGCCAGCAGTTACTCGACCCTGAACACTGAAGCTTTCTTT
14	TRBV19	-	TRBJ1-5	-	CASSFGGSGQPQHF	TGTGCCAGCAGTTTCGGGGGGTCAGGCCAGCCCCAGCATTTT
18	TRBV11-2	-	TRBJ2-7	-	CASSRVVSPRLESYEQYF	TGTGCCAGCAGCCGAGTGGTCAGCCCACGACTCGAATCCTACGAGCAGTACTTC
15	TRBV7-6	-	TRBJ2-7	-	CASSLEDGSSYEQYF	TGTGCCAGCAGCTTAGAGGACGGTTCCTCCTACGAGCAGTACTTC
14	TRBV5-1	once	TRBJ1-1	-	CASSSTPGSTEAFF	TGCGCCAGCAGCTCCACCCCGGGGAGCACTGAAGCTTTCTTT
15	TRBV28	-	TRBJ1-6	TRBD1	CASSPLGQNNSPLHF	TGTGCCAGCAGTCCTCTGGGACAGAATAATTCACCCCTCCACTTT
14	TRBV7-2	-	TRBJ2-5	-	CASSLERVQETQYF	TGTGCCAGCAGCTTAGAAAGGGTACAAGAGACCCAGTACTTC
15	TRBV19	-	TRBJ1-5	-	CASSKTEVINQPQHF	TGTGCCAGTAGTAAGACCGAAGTGATCAATCAGCCCCAGCATTTT
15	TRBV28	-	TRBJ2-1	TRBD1	CASSWRDRGNNEQFF	TGTGCCAGCAGTTGGCGGGACAGGGGAAACAATGAGCAGTTCTTC
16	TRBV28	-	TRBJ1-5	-	CASSPSRGGAVQPQHF	TGTGCCAGCAGTCCCTCACGGGGGGGCGCGGTTCAGCCCCAGCATTTT
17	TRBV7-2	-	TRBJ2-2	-	CASSLYALISNTGELFF	TGTGCCAGCAGCTTATACGCTCTCATTTCTAACACCGGGGAGCTGTTTTTT
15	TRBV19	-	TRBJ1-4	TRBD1	CASSTRDRGNEKLFF	TGTGCCAGTAGTACCCGGGACAGGGGTAATGAAAAACTGTTTTTT
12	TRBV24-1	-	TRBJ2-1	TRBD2	CATSEPSGVLIF	TGTGCCACCAGTGAGCCTAGCGGGGTTCTGATCTTC
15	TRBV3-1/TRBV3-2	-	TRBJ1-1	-	CASSQGIREDTEAFF	TGTGCCAGCAGCCAAGGCATCAGGGAGGACACTGAAGCTTTCTTT
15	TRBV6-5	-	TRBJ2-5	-	CASSKPGPREETQYF	TGTGCCAGCAGTAAACCGGGCCCGAGAGAAGAGACCCAGTACTTC
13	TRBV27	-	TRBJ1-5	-	CASSYTPFQPQHF	TGTGCCAGCAGTTACACTCCCTTTCAGCCCCAGCATTTT
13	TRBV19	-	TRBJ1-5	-	CAIGLVGAQPQHF	TGTGCCATAGGGTTAGTGGGCGCTCAGCCCCAGCATTTT
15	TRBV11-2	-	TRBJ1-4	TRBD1	CASGTGGARFEKLFF	TGTGCCAGTGGGACAGGGGGCGCAAGGTTTGAAAAACTGTTTTTT
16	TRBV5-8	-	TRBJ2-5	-	CASSFRRHPSQETQYF	TGTGCCAGCAGCTTTCGGAGGCACCCATCCCAAGAGACCCAGTACTTC
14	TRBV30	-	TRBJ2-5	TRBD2	CAWSHGGGPETQYF	TGTGCCTGGAGTCACGGGGGGGGCCCAGAGACCCAGTACTTC
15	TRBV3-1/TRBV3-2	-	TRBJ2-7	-	CASSQEKGIPYEQYF	TGTGCCAGCAGCCAAGAAAAGGGAATTCCCTACGAGCAGTACTTC
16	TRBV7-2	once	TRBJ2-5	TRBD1	CASSQNRGQGGETQYF	TGTGCCAGCAGCCAAAACAGGGGGCAGGGGGGAGAGACCCAGTACTTC
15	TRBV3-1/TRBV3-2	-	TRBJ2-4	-	CASSQAGTLKWGFAF	TGTGCCAGCAGCCAAGCCGGGACCCTAAAGTGGGGGTTTGCCTTC
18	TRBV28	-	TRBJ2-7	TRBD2	CASSPPGLAGGQAYEQYF	TGTGCCAGCAGTCCTCCGGGACTAGCGGGAGGGCAAGCCTACGAGCAGTACTTC
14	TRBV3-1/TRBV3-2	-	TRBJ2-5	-	CASSQDPAYGTQYF	TGTGCCAGCAGCCAAGACCCGGCCTATGGGACCCAGTACTTC
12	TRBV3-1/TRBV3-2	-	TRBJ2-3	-	CASSQYTDTQYF	TGTGCCAGCAGCCAGTACACAGATACGCAGTATTTT
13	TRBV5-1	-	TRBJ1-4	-	CASSLGQPEKLFF	TGCGCCAGCAGCTTGGGGCAGCCCGAAAAACTGTTTTTT
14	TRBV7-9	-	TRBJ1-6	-	CASSFQGLNSPLHF	TGTGCCAGCAGCTTCCAGGGCCTTAATTCACCCCTCCACTTT
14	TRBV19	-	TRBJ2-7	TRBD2	CASSAATSGYEQYF	TGTGCCAGTAGTGCGGCGACTAGCGGGTACGAGCAGTACTTC
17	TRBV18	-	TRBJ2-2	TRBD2	CASSLISLAENTGELFF	TGTGCCAGCTCACTTATAAGTCTAGCGGAGAACACCGGGGAGCTGTTTTTT
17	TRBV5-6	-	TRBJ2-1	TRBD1	CASSIDGTGQGYNEQFF	TGTGCCAGCAGCATAGATGGGACGGGACAGGGTTACAATGAGCAGTTCTTC